Given below is one T cell receptor beta chain in context. How the authors handled the data: For nucleated cells, counts were estimated from reference gene primer amplification. Produced via immunoSEQ multiplex PCR; TCRdb's table is partial and in-frame only. V and J calls and clone size come straight from that table; D and trimming were deduced from the DNA. This sample yields some 190,000 clones, of which about 80% are seen a single time; roughly 14% belongs to the top ten. This specimen belongs to a study of blood T cell repertoires in COVID-19. Per the germline V gene, CDR1 is LNHDA and CDR2 is SQIVND (reference sequence). V was trimmed by 4 bases and J by 4 bases, leaving 16 bases between them. This CDR3 spans 15 amino acids.

The clonotype was recovered from a man in his 60s who had been exposed to COVID-19. The sequencing input was PBMCs or T cells enriched from blood (not recorded which). The chain employs TRBV19 and TRBJ1-1; D not resolved. The CDR3 protein is CASSSSALLGTEAFF. In DNA form, the CDR3 reads TGTGCCAGTAGTAGCTCAGCGTTATTGGGCACTGAAGCTTTCTTT.